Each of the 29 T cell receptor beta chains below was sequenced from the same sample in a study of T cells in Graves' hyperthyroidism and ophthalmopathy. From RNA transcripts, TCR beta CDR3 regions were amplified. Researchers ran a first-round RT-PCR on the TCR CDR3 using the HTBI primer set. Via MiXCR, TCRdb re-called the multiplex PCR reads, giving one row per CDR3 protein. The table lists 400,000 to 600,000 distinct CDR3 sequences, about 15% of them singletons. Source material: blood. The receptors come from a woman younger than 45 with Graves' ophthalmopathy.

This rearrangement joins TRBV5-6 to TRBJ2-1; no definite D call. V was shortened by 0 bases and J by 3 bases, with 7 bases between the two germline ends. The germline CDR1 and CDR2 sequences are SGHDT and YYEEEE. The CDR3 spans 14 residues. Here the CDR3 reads CASSLDAFYNEQFF. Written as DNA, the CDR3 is TGTGCCAGCAGCTTGGACGCCTTCTACAATGAGCAGTTCTTC.

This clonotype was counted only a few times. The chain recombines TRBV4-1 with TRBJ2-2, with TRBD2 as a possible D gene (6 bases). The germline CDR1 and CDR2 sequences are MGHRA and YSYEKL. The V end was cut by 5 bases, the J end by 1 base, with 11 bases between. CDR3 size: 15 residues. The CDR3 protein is CASSSARENTGELFF. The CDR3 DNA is TGCGCCAGCAGCTCAGCGCGGGAGAACACCGGGGAGCTGTTTTTT.

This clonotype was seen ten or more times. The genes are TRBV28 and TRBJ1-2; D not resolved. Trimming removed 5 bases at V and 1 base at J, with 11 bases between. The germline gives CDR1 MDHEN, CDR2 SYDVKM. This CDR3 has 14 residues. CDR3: CASSLRMSNYGYTF. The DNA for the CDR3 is TGTGCCAGCAGTCTCCGGATGAGTAACTATGGCTACACCTTC.

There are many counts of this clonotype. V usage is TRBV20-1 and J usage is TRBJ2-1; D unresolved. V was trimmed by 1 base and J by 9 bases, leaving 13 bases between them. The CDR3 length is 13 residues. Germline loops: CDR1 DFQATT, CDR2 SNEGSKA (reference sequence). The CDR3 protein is CSARGTSRSEQFF. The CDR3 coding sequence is TGCAGTGCTAGAGGGACGAGCCGGAGTGAGCAGTTCTTC.

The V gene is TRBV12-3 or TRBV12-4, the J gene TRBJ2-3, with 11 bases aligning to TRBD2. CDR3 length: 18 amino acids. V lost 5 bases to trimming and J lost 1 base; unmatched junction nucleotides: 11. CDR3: CASSLPPGLAARTDTQYF. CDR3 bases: TGTGCCAGCAGTCTGCCACCGGGACTAGCGGCGCGCACAGATACGCAGTATTTT.

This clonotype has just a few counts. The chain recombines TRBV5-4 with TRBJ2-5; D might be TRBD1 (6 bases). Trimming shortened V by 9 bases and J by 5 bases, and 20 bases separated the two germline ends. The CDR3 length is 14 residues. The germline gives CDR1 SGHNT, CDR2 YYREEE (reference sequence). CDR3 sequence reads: CATYGRGMEETQYF. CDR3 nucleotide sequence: TGTGCCACCTACGGCAGGGGAATGGAGGAGACCCAGTACTTC.

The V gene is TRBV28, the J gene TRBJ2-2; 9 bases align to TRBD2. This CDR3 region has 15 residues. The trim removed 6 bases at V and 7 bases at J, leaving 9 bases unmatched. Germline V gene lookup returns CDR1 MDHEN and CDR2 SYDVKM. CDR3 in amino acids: CASSLGGGAVGELFF. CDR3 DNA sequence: TGTGCCAGCAGCTTGGGCGGGGGGGCCGTCGGGGAGCTGTTTTTT.

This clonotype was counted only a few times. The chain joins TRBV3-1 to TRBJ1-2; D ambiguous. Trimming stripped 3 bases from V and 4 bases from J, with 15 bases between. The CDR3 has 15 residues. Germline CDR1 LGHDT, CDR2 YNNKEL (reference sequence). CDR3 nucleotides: TGTGCCAGCAGCCAGGCGCGTTCGGGCCTCTATGGCTACACCTTC. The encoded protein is CASSQARSGLYGYTF.

The DNA of the CDR3 is TGTGCCAGCAGCTTGGGTGGACAGGGGAATACTGAAGCTTTCTTT. Protein product: CASSLGGQGNTEAFF. This chain connects TRBV13 to TRBJ1-1; 9 nucleotides line up with TRBD1. The germline CDR1 and CDR2 sequences are PRHDT and FYEKMQ (reference sequence). V lost 3 bases to trimming and J lost 5 bases; unmatched junction nucleotides: 7. The CDR3 length is 15 residues.

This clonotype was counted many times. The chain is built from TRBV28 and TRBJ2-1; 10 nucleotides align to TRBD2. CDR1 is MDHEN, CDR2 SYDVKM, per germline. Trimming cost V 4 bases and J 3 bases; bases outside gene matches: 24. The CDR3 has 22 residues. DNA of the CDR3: TGTGCCAGCAGTTCTCAACGCCCGTCCCCCTCCCCTAGCGGGAGTCTCTACAATGAGCAGTTCTTC. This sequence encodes CASSSQRPSPSPSGSLYNEQFF.

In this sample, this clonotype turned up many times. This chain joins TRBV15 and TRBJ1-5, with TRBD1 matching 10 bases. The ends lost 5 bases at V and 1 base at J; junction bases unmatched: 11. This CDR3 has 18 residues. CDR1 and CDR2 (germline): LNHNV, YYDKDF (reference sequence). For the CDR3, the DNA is TGTGCCACCAGCGACCTAGGGACAGGGGTATTGAGCAATCAGCCCCAGCATTTT. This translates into CATSDLGTGVLSNQPQHF.

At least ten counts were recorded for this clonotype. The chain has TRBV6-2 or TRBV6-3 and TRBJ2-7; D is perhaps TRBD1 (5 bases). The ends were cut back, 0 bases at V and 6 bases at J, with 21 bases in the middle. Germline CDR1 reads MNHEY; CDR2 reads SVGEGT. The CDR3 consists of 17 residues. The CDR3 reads CASSYSTGRQGRGEQYF. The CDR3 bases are TGTGCCAGCAGTTACTCGACGGGTCGGCAGGGAAGAGGCGAGCAGTACTTC.

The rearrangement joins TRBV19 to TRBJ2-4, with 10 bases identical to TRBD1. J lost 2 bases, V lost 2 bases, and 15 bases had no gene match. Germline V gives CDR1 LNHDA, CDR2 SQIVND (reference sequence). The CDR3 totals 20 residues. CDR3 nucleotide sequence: TGTGCCAGTAGTATATTAGACGGGGACAGGGGAGGGAAGCCCAAAAACATTCAGTACTTC. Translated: CASSILDGDRGGKPKNIQYF.

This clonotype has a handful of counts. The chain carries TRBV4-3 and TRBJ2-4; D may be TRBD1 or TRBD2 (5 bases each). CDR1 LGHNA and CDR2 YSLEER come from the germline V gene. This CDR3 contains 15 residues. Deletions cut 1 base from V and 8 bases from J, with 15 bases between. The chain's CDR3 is CASSQGGVRVDIQYF. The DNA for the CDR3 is TGCGCCAGCAGCCAAGGAGGGGTTAGGGTTGACATTCAGTACTTC.

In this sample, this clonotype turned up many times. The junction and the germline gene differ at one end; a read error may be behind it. The CDR3, as DNA: TGTGCCAGCAGCCTAGCGGGGACGTACCCCTACGAGCAGTACTTC. It translates to CASSLAGTYPYEQYF. The chain couples TRBV7-2 to TRBJ2-7, with 9 bases matching TRBD2. The germline V gene encodes CDR1 SGHTA and CDR2 FQGNSA. The CDR3 spans 15 residues.

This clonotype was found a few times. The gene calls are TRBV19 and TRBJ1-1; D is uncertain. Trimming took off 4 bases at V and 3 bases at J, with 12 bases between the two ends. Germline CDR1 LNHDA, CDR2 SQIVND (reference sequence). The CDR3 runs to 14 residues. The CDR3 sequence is CASSTQYFDTEAFF. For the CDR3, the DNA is TGTGCCAGTAGTACCCAATACTTCGACACTGAAGCTTTCTTT.

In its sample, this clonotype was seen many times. CDR3 loop: CASMEGNRELFF. The CDR3 DNA is TGCGCCAGCATGGAGGGGAACCGGGAGCTGTTTTTT. The chain uses TRBV5-1 and TRBJ2-2; a weak D match, TRBD2 (6 bases). Trimming stripped 6 bases from V and 9 bases from J, with 12 bases between. CDR1 SGHRS and CDR2 YFSETQ come from the germline V gene. This CDR3 has 12 amino acids.

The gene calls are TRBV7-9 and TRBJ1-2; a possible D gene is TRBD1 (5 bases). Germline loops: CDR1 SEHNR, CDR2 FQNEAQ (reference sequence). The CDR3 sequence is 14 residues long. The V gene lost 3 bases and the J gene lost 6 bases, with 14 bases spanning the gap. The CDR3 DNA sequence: TGTGCCAGCAGCTTCCTGATCGGGGGGGATGGCTACACCTTC. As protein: CASSFLIGGDGYTF.

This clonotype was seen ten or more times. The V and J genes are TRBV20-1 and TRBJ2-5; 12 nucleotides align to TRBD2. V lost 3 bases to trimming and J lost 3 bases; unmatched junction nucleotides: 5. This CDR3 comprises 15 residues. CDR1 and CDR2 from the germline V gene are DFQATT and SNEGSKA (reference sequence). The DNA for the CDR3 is TGCAGTGCTAGGAACCTAGCGGGAGGGGAAGAGACCCAGTACTTC. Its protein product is CSARNLAGGEETQYF.

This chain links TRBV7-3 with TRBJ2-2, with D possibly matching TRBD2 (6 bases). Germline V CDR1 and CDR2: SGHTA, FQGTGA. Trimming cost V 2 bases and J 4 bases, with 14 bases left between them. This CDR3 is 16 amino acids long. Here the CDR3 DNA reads TGTGCCAGCAGCTTACGAGGAGGGCCTAGCACCGGGGAGCTGTTTTTT. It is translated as CASSLRGGPSTGELFF.

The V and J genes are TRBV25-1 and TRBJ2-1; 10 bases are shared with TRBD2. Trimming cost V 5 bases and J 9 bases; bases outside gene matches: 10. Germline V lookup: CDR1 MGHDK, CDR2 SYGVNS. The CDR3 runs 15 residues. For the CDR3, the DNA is TGTGCCAGCAGTCAAGCGGGAGGGGTCCTAGGTGAGCAGTTCTTC. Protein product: CASSQAGGVLGEQFF.

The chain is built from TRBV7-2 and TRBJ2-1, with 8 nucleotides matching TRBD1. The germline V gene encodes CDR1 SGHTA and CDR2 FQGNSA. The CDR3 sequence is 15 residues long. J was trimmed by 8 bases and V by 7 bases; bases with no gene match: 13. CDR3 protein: CASKPTGASWYEQFF. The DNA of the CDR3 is TGTGCCAGCAAACCGACAGGGGCGAGCTGGTATGAGCAGTTCTTC.

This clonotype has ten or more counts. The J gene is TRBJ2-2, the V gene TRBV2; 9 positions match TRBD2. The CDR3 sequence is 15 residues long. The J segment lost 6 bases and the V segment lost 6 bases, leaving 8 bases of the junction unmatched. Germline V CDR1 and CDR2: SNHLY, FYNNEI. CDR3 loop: CASRLLAGRAGELFF. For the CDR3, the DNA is TGTGCCAGCAGATTGCTAGCGGGGCGGGCCGGGGAGCTGTTTTTT.

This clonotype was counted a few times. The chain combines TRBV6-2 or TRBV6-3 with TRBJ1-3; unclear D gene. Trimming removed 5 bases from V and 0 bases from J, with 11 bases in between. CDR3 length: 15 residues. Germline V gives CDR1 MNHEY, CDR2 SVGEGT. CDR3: CASSHNGYSGNTIYF. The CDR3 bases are TGTGCCAGCAGTCACAATGGATACTCTGGAAACACCATATATTTT.

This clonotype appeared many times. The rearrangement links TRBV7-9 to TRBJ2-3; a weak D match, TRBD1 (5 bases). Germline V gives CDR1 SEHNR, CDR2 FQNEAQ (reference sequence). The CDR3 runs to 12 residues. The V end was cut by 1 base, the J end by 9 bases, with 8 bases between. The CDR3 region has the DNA TGTGCCAGCAGCTTAGATTCAGGGACGCAGTATTTT. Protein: CASSLDSGTQYF.

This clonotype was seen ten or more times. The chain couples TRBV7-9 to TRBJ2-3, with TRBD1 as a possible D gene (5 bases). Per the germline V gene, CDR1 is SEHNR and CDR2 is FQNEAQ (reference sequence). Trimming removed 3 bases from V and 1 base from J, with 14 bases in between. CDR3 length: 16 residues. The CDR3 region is CASSLDTQGGTDTQYF. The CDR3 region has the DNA TGTGCCAGCAGCTTGGACACCCAAGGGGGCACAGATACGCAGTATTTT.

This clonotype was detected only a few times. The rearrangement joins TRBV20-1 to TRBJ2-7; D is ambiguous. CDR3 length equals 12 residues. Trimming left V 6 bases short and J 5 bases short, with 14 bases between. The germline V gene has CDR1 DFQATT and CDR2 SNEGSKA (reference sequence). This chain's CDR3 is CSALQIKNEQYF. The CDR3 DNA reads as TGCAGTGCCCTACAAATTAAGAACGAGCAGTACTTC.

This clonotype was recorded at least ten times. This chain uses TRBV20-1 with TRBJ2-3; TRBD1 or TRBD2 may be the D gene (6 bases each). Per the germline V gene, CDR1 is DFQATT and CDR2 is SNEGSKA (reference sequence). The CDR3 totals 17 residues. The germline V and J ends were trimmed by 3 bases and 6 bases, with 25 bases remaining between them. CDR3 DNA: TGCAGTGCTAGGAACCCTGTGGGGGGCCGAACCACCGATACGCAGTATTTT. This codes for CSARNPVGGRTTDTQYF.

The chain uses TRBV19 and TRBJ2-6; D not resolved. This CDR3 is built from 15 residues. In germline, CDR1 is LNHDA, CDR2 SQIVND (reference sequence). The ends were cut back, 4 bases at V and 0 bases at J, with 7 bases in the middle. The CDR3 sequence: CASSSRTSGANVLTF. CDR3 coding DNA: TGTGCCAGTAGTAGTCGGACCTCTGGGGCCAACGTCCTGACTTTC.